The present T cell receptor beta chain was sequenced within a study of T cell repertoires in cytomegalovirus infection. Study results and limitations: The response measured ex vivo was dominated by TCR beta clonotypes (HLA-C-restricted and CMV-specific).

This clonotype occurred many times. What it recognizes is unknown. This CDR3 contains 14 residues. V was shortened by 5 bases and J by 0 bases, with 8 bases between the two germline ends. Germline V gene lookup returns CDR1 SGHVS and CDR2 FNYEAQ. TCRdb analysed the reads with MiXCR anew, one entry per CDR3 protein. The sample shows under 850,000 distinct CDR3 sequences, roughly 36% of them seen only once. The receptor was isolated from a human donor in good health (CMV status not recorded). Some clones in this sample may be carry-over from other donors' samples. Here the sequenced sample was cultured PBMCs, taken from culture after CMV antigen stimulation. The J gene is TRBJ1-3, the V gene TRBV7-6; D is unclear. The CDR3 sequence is CASSTGSSGNTIYF. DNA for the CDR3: TGTGCCAGCAGCACCGGGAGCTCTGGAAACACCATATATTTT.